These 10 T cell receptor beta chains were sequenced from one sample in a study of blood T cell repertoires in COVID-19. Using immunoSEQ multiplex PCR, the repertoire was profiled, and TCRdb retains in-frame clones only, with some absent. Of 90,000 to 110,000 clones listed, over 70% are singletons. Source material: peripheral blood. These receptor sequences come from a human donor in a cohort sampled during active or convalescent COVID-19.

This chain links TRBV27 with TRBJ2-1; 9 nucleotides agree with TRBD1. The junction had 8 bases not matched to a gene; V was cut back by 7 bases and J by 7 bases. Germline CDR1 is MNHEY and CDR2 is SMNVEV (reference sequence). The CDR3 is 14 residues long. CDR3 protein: CASTRTGARNEQFF. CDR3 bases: TGTGCCAGCACGCGGACAGGGGCCAGGAATGAGCAGTTCTTC.

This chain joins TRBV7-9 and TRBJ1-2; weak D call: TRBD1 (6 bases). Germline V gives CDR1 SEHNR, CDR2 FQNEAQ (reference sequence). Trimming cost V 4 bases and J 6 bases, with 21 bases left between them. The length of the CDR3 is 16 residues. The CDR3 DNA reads TGTGCCAGCAGCTCTTCCGTGCTGACAGGTGCCCATGGCTACACCTTC. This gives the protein CASSSSVLTGAHGYTF. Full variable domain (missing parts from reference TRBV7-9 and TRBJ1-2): DTGVSQNPRHKITKRGQNVTFRCDPISEHNRLYWYRQTLGQGPEFLTYFQNEAQLEKSRLLSDRFSAERPKGSFSTLEIQRTEQGDSAMYLCASSSSVLTGAHGYTFGSGTRLTVV.

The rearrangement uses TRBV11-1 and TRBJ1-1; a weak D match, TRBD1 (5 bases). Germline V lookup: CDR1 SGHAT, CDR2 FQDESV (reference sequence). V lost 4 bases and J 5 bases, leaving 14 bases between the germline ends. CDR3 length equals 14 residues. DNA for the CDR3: TGTGCCAGCAGCTCCTACAGGCCCTTTACTGAAGCTTTCTTT. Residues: CASSSYRPFTEAFF.

The CDR3 spells CASSQEGEGLGGFSGNTIYF. The CDR3 bases are TGCGCCAGCAGCCAAGAAGGGGAGGGGTTGGGGGGATTCTCTGGAAACACCATATATTTT. The chain joins TRBV4-1 to TRBJ1-3; tentatively, D is TRBD1 (5 bases). Looked up from germline, CDR1 is MGHRA and CDR2 is YSYEKL. The CDR3 sequence is 20 residues long. V was trimmed by 0 bases and J by 0 bases, leaving 21 bases between them.

CDR3 in DNA: TGTGCCAGCAGCTTAACCGCGAATAATCACCTGACAGAGGGGGCCCTACATGGCTACACCTTC. It translates to CASSLTANNHLTEGALHGYTF. V is TRBV7-3 and J is TRBJ1-2, with TRBD1 matching 7 bases. The CDR3 is 21 amino acids. Germline V gene sequence: CDR1 SGHTA, CDR2 FQGTGA. With 0 bases clipped from V and 6 bases from J, the junction kept 25 bases outside the gene matches.

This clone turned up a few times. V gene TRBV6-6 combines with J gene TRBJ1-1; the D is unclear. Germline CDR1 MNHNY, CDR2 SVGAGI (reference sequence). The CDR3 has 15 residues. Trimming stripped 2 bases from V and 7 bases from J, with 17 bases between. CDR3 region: CASSYPGLPGNEAFF. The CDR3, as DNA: TGTGCCAGCAGTTACCCCGGTCTCCCCGGGAATGAAGCTTTCTTT.

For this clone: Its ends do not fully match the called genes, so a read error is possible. The CDR3 sequence: CASTLVTGGTEAFF. CDR3 sequence (DNA): TGCGCCAGCACCTTGGTGACAGGGGGCACTGAAGCTTTCTTT. This chain uses TRBV5-1 with TRBJ1-1; 9 nucleotides align to TRBD1. CDR3 length: 14 residues. CDR1 SGHRS and CDR2 YFSETQ come from the germline V gene.

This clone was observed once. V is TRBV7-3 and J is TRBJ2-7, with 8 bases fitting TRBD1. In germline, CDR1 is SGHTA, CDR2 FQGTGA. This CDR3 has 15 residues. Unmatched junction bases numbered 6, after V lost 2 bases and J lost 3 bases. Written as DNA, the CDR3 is TGTGCCAGCAGCTTACTACCAGGGGGCGGCTACGAGCAGTACTTC. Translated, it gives CASSLLPGGGYEQYF. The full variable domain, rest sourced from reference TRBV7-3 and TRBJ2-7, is GAGVSQTPSNKVTEKGKYVELRCDPISGHTALYWYRQSLGQGPEFLIYFQGTGAADDSGLPNDRFFAVRPEGSVSTLKIQRTERGDSAVYLCASSLLPGGGYEQYFGPGTRLTVT.

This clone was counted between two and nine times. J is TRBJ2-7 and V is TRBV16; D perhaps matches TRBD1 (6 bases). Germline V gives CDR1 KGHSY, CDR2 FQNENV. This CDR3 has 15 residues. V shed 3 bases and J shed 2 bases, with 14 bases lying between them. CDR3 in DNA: TGTGCCAGCAGCCAGACGGACAGTCCCCCCTACGAGCAGTACTTC. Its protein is CASSQTDSPPYEQYF.

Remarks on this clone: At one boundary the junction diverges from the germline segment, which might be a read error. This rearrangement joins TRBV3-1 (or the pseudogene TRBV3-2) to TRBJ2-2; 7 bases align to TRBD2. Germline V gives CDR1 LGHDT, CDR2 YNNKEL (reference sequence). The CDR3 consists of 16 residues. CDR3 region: CASSPTKRGDHRGAVF. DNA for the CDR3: TGTGCCAGCAGCCCAACAAAGCGGGGAGACCACCGGGGAGCTGTTTTT.